Shown below are 21 T cell receptor beta chains from a single sample sequenced in a study of blood T cell repertoires in COVID-19. TCRdb's copy holds only in-frame clones and misses some; the assay was immunoSEQ multiplex PCR. The sample consists of 220,000 or so clones, around four fifths of them appearing once. Sequencing was performed on peripheral blood. The source of these receptors is a woman of 80 years or more with acute or convalescent COVID-19.

This rearrangement joins TRBV15 to TRBJ1-2; unclear D gene. CDR1 and CDR2 from the germline V gene are LNHNV and YYDKDF (reference sequence). Trimming took 0 bases from V and 8 from J, leaving 19 bases between them. The length of the CDR3 is 16 residues. The CDR3 nucleotides are TGTGCCACCAGCAGAGACCTATATACAGCCGATGGGGGCTACACCTTC. Translation: CATSRDLYTADGGYTF.

This chain uses TRBV2 with TRBJ1-5; a weak D match, TRBD1 (5 bases). The germline gives CDR1 SNHLY, CDR2 FYNNEI. The CDR3 extends over 16 amino acids. Trimming cost V 3 bases and J 0 bases, with 12 bases left between them. CDR3 in DNA: TGTGCCAGCAGTGATCCGGGACTCGATAGCAATCAGCCCCAGCATTTT. Translation: CASSDPGLDSNQPQHF.

The chain couples TRBV6-5 to TRBJ1-4; 7 bases align to TRBD1. Unmatched junction bases numbered 4, after V lost 6 bases and J lost 0 bases. Germline assignment: CDR1 MNHEY and CDR2 SVGAGI. The CDR3 runs to 15 residues. The CDR3 here is CASSPDRSTNEKLFF. In DNA form, the CDR3 reads TGTGCCAGCAGCCCGGACAGGTCAACTAATGAAAAACTGTTTTTT.

This chain uses TRBV7-2 with TRBJ2-5; 9 bases are a match to TRBD2. The CDR3 runs to 17 residues. Germline V CDR1 and CDR2: SGHTA, FQGNSA. Unmatched junction bases numbered 14, after V lost 5 bases and J lost 4 bases. The CDR3 here is CASSAGQGLAFGETQYF. CDR3 in DNA: TGTGCCAGCAGCGCGGGCCAGGGACTAGCTTTCGGAGAGACCCAGTACTTC.

This chain links TRBV24-1 with TRBJ2-1, with 10 bases fitting TRBD2. The length of the CDR3 is 14 residues. CDR1 and CDR2 (germline): KGHDR, SFDVKD. J was trimmed by 8 bases and V by 6 bases; bases with no gene match: 6. The CDR3 is CATSSLAGVDEQFF. The CDR3 bases are TGTGCCACCAGTTCCCTAGCGGGAGTGGATGAGCAGTTCTTC.

This chain links TRBV5-4 with TRBJ2-5, with 11 nucleotides matching TRBD2. Germline loops: CDR1 SGHNT, CDR2 YYREEE (reference sequence). The V and J ends lost 4 bases and 2 bases, in that order; junction bases with no gene match: 7. The CDR3 sequence is 16 residues long. The CDR3 DNA sequence: TGTGCCAGCAGCCGTCGGGGACTAGCGGTTCAAGAGACCCAGTACTTC. Translating it yields CASSRRGLAVQETQYF.

This clone was seen a single time. The chain has TRBV7-8 and TRBJ2-7, with TRBD2 matching 10 bases. Germline CDR1 reads SGHVS; CDR2 reads FQNEAQ. CDR3 length: 14 amino acids. V dropped 0 bases and J dropped 9; count of bases not matched to a gene: 5. The CDR3 region has the DNA TGTGCCAGCAGCTTAGCTAGCGGGGGGTCGCGGCAGTACTTC. Protein sequence: CASSLASGGSRQYF.

The rearrangement uses TRBV7-3 and TRBJ2-2, with 8 bases that match TRBD2. The CDR3 spans 15 residues. J lost 6 bases, V lost 3 bases, and 6 bases had no gene match. Germline CDR1 SGHTA, CDR2 FQGTGA. CDR3 in DNA: TGTGCCAGCAGCTTCTCCGGGACTAGGGCCGGGGAGCTGTTTTTT. Encoded protein: CASSFSGTRAGELFF.

The V gene is TRBV7-6, the J gene TRBJ2-5; D is perhaps TRBD1 (6 bases). Looked up from germline, CDR1 is SGHVS and CDR2 is FNYEAQ. This CDR3 spans 16 amino acids. The V end was cut by 4 bases, the J end by 2 bases, with 17 bases between. The CDR3, as DNA: TGTGCCAGCAGCTCGAGGACAGCAGTCTCACAAGAGACCCAGTACTTC. Protein product: CASSSRTAVSQETQYF.

The gene calls are TRBV6-5 and TRBJ1-1; D remains ambiguous. Trimming left V 4 bases short and J 0 bases short, with 15 bases between. The CDR3 has 16 amino acids. CDR1 and CDR2 from the germline V gene are MNHEY and SVGAGI. Written as DNA, the CDR3 is TGTGCCAGCAGTTCCGCGTCCCACAGAATGAACACTGAAGCTTTCTTT. Its translation is CASSSASHRMNTEAFF.

This chain uses TRBV7-6 with TRBJ2-3; 10 bases align to TRBD1. CDR1 and CDR2 (germline): SGHVS, FNYEAQ. This CDR3 is 16 amino acids long. V lost 7 bases to trimming and J lost 1 base; unmatched junction nucleotides: 8. The CDR3 sequence is CASNPAGTGGTDTQYF. In DNA, the CDR3 is TGTGCCAGCAACCCGGCCGGGACAGGGGGCACAGATACGCAGTATTTT. Supplemented by reference TRBV7-6 and TRBJ2-3, the full variable domain reads GAGVSQSPRYKVTKRGQDVALRCDPISGHVSLYWYRQALGQGPEFLTYFNYEAQQDKSGLPNDRFSAERPEGSISTLTIQRTEQRDSAMYRCASNPAGTGGTDTQYFGPGTRLTVL.

This clone was counted a single time. The chain couples TRBV5-1 to TRBJ2-1; TRBD1 aligns across 7 bases. Germline-derived CDR1 and CDR2 are SGHRS and YFSETQ. The CDR3 runs to 17 residues. Germline trimming cut 2 bases from V and 1 base from J; bases unmatched to any gene: 9. CDR3 nucleotide sequence: TGCGCCAGCAGCTTATCGGACAGGTTAGGGTCCTACAATGAGCAGTTCTTC. Protein product: CASSLSDRLGSYNEQFF. Drawing the rest from reference TRBV5-1 and TRBJ2-1, the complete variable domain is KAGVTQTPRYLIKTRGQQVTLSCSPISGHRSVSWYQQTPGQGLQFLFEYFSETQRNKGNFPGRFSGRQFSNSRSEMNVSTLELGDSALYLCASSLSDRLGSYNEQFFGPGTRLTVL.

This chain links TRBV5-5 with TRBJ2-7; a weak D match, TRBD1 (6 bases). CDR1 and CDR2 from the germline V gene are SGHKS and YYEKEE (reference sequence). The CDR3 spans 19 residues. V lost 2 bases, J lost 4 bases, and 28 bases lay in between. CDR3 DNA sequence: TGTGCCAGCAGCTTCCAGGGGTCTTGGACTCTTCCTCTGACTTACGAGCAGTACTTC. The encoded protein is CASSFQGSWTLPLTYEQYF.

The chain combines TRBV9 with TRBJ2-3; 9 bases align to TRBD2. V gave up 0 bases and J gave up 3 bases; unmatched junction bases: 5. Germline CDR1 SGDLS, CDR2 YYNGEE. The CDR3 contains 16 residues. Here the CDR3 reads CASSVEAGGPTDTQYF. CDR3 nucleotides: TGTGCCAGCAGCGTAGAGGCGGGGGGGCCGACAGATACGCAGTATTTT.

The rearrangement links TRBV6-1 to TRBJ2-6; D remains ambiguous. V lost 2 bases and J lost 0, with 11 bases in between. Per the germline V gene, CDR1 is MNHNS and CDR2 is SASEGT. This CDR3 has 17 residues. CDR3: CASSEFYRSSGANVLTF. The CDR3 DNA is TGTGCCAGCAGTGAATTTTATCGGTCCTCTGGGGCCAACGTCCTGACTTTC.

As concerns this clone: Different DNA sequences within this sample yield the same CDR3. The rearrangement joins TRBV18 to TRBJ2-1; D uncertain. This CDR3 has 15 amino acids. Per germline, CDR1 KGHSH and CDR2 LQKENI. Trimming stripped 3 bases from V and 0 bases from J, with 9 bases between. The CDR3 spells CASSPPGTSYNEQFF. As DNA, the CDR3 is TGTGCCAGCTCACCTCCAGGAACCTCCTACAATGAGCAGTTCTTC. The full variable domain, rest sourced from reference TRBV18 and TRBJ2-1, is NAGVMQNPRHLVRRRGQEARLRCSPMKGHSHVYWYRQLPEEGLKFMVYLQKENIIDESGMPKERFSAEFPKEGPSILRIQQVVRGDSAAYFCASSPPGTSYNEQFFGPGTRLTVL.

V gene TRBV10-3 combines with J gene TRBJ2-1, with 10 bases fitting TRBD1. The CDR3 sequence is 15 residues long. The J segment lost 7 bases and the V segment lost 6 bases, leaving 9 bases of the junction unmatched. Germline V lookup: CDR1 ENHRY, CDR2 SYGVKD. CDR3 region: CAISDRDRGANEQFF. Here the CDR3 DNA reads TGTGCCATCAGCGACCGGGACAGGGGCGCGAATGAGCAGTTCTTC.

This clone was detected only a few times. This sequence joins TRBV7-2 and TRBJ1-1, with D perhaps matching TRBD1 (6 bases). Germline lookup yields CDR1 SGHTA and CDR2 FQGNSA. The CDR3 extends over 14 amino acids. The ends were cut back, 2 bases at V and 5 bases at J, with 12 bases in the middle. As DNA, the CDR3 is TGTGCCAGCAGCTTATGGGGGGGCGAGACTGAAGCTTTCTTT. It specifies CASSLWGGETEAFF.

The chain employs TRBV19 and TRBJ1-5, with no clear D. V lost 7 bases and J 5 bases, leaving 12 bases between the germline ends. Germline CDR1 reads LNHDA; CDR2 reads SQIVND (reference sequence). The CDR3 sequence is 13 residues long. In DNA form, the CDR3 reads TGTGCCAGTACCAATCCAGGCTATCAGCCCCAGCATTTT. Protein sequence: CASTNPGYQPQHF. The full variable domain, its missing parts supplied by reference TRBV19 and TRBJ1-5, is DGGITQSPKYLFRKEGQNVTLSCEQNLNHDAMYWYRQDPGQGLRLIYYSQIVNDFQKGDIAEGYSVSREKKESFPLTVTSAQKNPTAFYLCASTNPGYQPQHFGDGTRLSIL.

The chain is built from TRBV10-2 and TRBJ1-6, with TRBD1 identical over 7 bases. The CDR3 sequence is 14 residues long. V dropped 6 bases and J dropped 7; count of bases not matched to a gene: 6. CDR1 WSHSY and CDR2 SAAADI come from the germline V gene. The CDR3 here is CASRTGLINSPLHF. The CDR3 bases are TGCGCCAGCAGGACAGGGTTAATCAATTCACCCCTCCACTTT.

This clone has a single count. This sequence joins TRBV7-2 and TRBJ2-5; D is unclear. CDR1 and CDR2 from the germline V gene are SGHTA and FQGNSA. CDR3 length: 13 amino acids. V lost 2 bases and J 1 base, leaving 5 bases between the germline ends. The CDR3, as DNA: TGTGCCAGCAGCTTAAACTTCCAAGAGACCCAGTACTTC. Residues: CASSLNFQETQYF.